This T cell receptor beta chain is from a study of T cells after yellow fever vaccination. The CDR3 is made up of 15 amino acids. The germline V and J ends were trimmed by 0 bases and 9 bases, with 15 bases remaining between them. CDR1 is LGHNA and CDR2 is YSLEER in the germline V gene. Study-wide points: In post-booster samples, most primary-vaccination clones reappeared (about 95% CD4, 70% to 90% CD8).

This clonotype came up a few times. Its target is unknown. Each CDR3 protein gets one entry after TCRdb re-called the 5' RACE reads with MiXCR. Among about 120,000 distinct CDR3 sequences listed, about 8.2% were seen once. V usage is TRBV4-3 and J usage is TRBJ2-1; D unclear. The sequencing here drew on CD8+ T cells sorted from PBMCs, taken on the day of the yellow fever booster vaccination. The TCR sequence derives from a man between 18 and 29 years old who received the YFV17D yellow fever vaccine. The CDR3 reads CASSQDESAMGEQFF. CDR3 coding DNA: TGCGCCAGCAGCCAAGATGAGAGTGCGATGGGTGAGCAGTTCTTC.